Listed here are 19 T cell receptor beta chains from one sample, sequenced in a study of cytomegalovirus exposure and HLA in healthy donors. The PCR made use of 60 Vbeta and 13 Jbeta primers. This table comes from immunoSEQ multiplex PCR, and its TCRdb copy is limited to in-frame clones, with some not included. This sample yields 59,000 or so clones, of which roughly 87% are seen a single time; around 10% belongs to the top ten. Sequencing was carried out using PBMCs. These receptors all come from a female donor in good health and CMV-seronegative.

This clone has just one count. This chain connects TRBV6-5 to TRBJ2-1; 12 bases match TRBD1. CDR1 is MNHEY, CDR2 SVGAGI, per germline. V dropped 6 bases and J dropped 8; count of bases not matched to a gene: 5. This CDR3 spans 14 amino acids. CDR3 loop: CASRPGQGAHEQFF. The DNA of the CDR3 is TGTGCCAGCAGACCGGGACAGGGGGCGCATGAGCAGTTCTTC.

This chain joins TRBV28 and TRBJ1-2, with TRBD1 identical over 9 bases. Germline assignment: CDR1 MDHEN and CDR2 SYDVKM. V was clipped by 3 bases and J by 9 bases; unmatched bases: 17. CDR3 length equals 17 residues. For the CDR3, the DNA is TGTGCCAGCAGTTTCCCACGACTTACGGGACAGGGTAGGAGCTACACCTTC. It specifies CASSFPRLTGQGRSYTF.

The CDR3 DNA reads as TGTGCCAGCAGCTTACCGGGACTAGCGGGAGGACCCCAAGAGACCCAGTACTTC. This translates into CASSLPGLAGGPQETQYF. V is TRBV7-2 and J is TRBJ2-5, with 15 positions matching TRBD2. The CDR3 covers 18 residues. The germline V gene encodes CDR1 SGHTA and CDR2 FQGNSA. J was trimmed by 1 base and V by 2 bases; bases with no gene match: 5.

The chain is built from TRBV6-6 and TRBJ2-7; possible D gene TRBD2, 5 bases. The CDR3 is 14 amino acids. Per the germline V gene, CDR1 is MNHNY and CDR2 is SVGAGI (reference sequence). The ends were cut back, 6 bases at V and 0 bases at J, with 12 bases in the middle. For the CDR3, the DNA is TGTGCCAGCAGCCACCTCGGGGTCTCCTACGAGCAGTACTTC. This encodes CASSHLGVSYEQYF.

The rearrangement uses TRBV9 and TRBJ2-1, with 9 positions matching TRBD2. V shed 3 bases and J 10 bases; nucleotides not matched to a gene: 14. Germline assignment: CDR1 SGDLS and CDR2 YYNGEE. CDR3 size: 16 residues. The CDR3 here is CASSAVTSGSFKEQFF. The DNA for the CDR3 is TGTGCCAGCAGCGCCGTGACTAGCGGATCTTTCAAAGAGCAGTTCTTC. Using reference TRBV9 and TRBJ2-1 for the parts outside the CDR3, the full variable domain is DSGVTQTPKHLITATGQRVTLRCSPRSGDLSVYWYQQSLDQGLQFLIQYYNGEERAKGNILERFSAQQFPDLHSELNLSSLELGDSALYFCASSAVTSGSFKEQFFGPGTRLTVL.

This chain uses TRBV19 with TRBJ2-2; 8 positions agree with TRBD1. CDR3 length: 15 amino acids. Germline loops: CDR1 LNHDA, CDR2 SQIVND (reference sequence). J gave up 5 bases and V 3 bases, and 5 bases lay outside the gene matches. CDR3 residues: CASSMGQGATGELFF. As DNA, the CDR3 is TGTGCCAGTAGTATGGGCCAGGGGGCGACCGGGGAGCTGTTTTTT.

The gene calls are TRBV28 and TRBJ2-5; no definite D call. The CDR3 runs 14 residues. The V end lost 2 bases, the J end lost 3 bases, and 10 bases lay between the germline ends. The germline V gene has CDR1 MDHEN and CDR2 SYDVKM. CDR3 protein: CASSLPLVKETQYF. The CDR3 region has the DNA TGTGCCAGCAGTTTACCGTTAGTTAAAGAGACCCAGTACTTC.

The chain combines TRBV6-5 with TRBJ2-5; D may be TRBD2 (7 bases). Germline-derived CDR1 and CDR2 are MNHEY and SVGAGI. This CDR3 has 14 residues. The V and J ends lost 6 bases and 4 bases respectively, with 15 bases between them. CDR3 DNA: TGTGCCAGCAGCTTGAGGGGGGGCGGAGAGACCCAGTACTTC. Translation gives CASSLRGGGETQYF.

V is TRBV27 and J is TRBJ2-7; D unresolved. V was cut by 4 bases and J by 1 base, with 2 bases left in between. The CDR3 is 11 residues long. In germline, CDR1 is MNHEY, CDR2 SMNVEV (reference sequence). The CDR3 region has the DNA TGTGCCAGCAGTTCATCCTACGAGCAGTACTTC. Its protein is CASSSSYEQYF.

The CDR3 DNA reads as TGTGCCAGCAGCCCCCCGAGGAGCGAAAAACTGTTTTTT. Its protein is CASSPPRSEKLFF. The chain employs TRBV9 and TRBJ1-4; D call uncertain. V shed 4 bases and J shed 8 bases, with 12 bases lying between them. This CDR3 contains 13 residues. CDR1 and CDR2 from the germline V gene are SGDLS and YYNGEE.

CDR3 protein: CASSGQGRGYTF. The DNA of the CDR3 is TGTGCCAGTAGTGGCCAGGGCCGGGGCTACACCTTC. This chain links TRBV19 with TRBJ1-2, with D possibly TRBD1 on 5 matching bases. This CDR3 contains 12 residues. Trimming removed 5 bases at V and 8 bases at J, with 12 bases between. CDR1 LNHDA and CDR2 SQIVND come from the germline V gene (reference sequence).

The V call is TRBV9, the J call TRBJ1-1, with 8 bases matching TRBD1. Germline V gene data show CDR1 as SGDLS and CDR2 as YYNGEE. The CDR3 runs 16 residues. J gave up 1 base and V 0 bases, and 5 bases lay outside the gene matches. The CDR3 protein is CASSVGTGTGNTEAFF. Here the CDR3 DNA reads TGTGCCAGCAGCGTAGGCACCGGGACAGGGAACACTGAAGCTTTCTTT.

The chain joins TRBV19 to TRBJ2-7, with D perhaps TRBD2 (5 bases). Trimming shortened V by 5 bases and J by 0 bases, and 11 bases separated the two germline ends. Germline-derived CDR1 and CDR2 are LNHDA and SQIVND (reference sequence). The CDR3 runs 14 residues. This CDR3 reads CASSFSEGSYEQYF. CDR3 nucleotides: TGTGCCAGTAGTTTTAGCGAAGGCTCCTACGAGCAGTACTTC.

This clone came up once. The chain employs TRBV27 and TRBJ1-1, with D unclear. Trimming took 6 bases from V and 1 from J, leaving 12 bases between them. The germline V gene encodes CDR1 MNHEY and CDR2 SMNVEV (reference sequence). This CDR3 region has 14 residues. CDR3 DNA: TGTGCCAGCAGCCCTATCGCGAGGAACACTGAAGCTTTCTTT. Amino acid sequence: CASSPIARNTEAFF.

The CDR3 DNA sequence: TGTGCCAGCAGTACCCCCGCGACAGGGGGAAACAATGAGCAGTTCTTC. Protein product: CASSTPATGGNNEQFF. The chain employs TRBV28 and TRBJ2-1, with 9 bases lining up with TRBD1. The V gene's germline CDR1 is MDHEN and CDR2 SYDVKM. The CDR3 totals 16 residues. J lost 5 bases, V lost 5 bases, and 10 bases had no gene match.

This chain connects TRBV11-3 to TRBJ2-5, with D possibly being TRBD1 (6 bases). Germline V lookup: CDR1 SGHNT, CDR2 YENEEA. This CDR3 spans 12 amino acids. Trimming left V 5 bases short and J 5 bases short, with 9 bases between. The CDR3 loop is CASSQQGETQYF. DNA for the CDR3: TGTGCCAGCAGCCAGCAGGGGGAGACCCAGTACTTC. The complete variable domain, with remaining parts taken from reference TRBV11-3 and TRBJ2-5, reads EAGVVQSPRYKIIEKKQPVAFWCNPISGHNTLYWYLQNLGQGPELLIRYENEEAVDDSQLPKDRFSAERLKGVDSTLKIQPAELGDSAVYLCASSQQGETQYFGPGTRLLVL.

The chain employs TRBV11-2 and TRBJ1-1; D is unclear. Germline V gene lookup returns CDR1 SGHAT and CDR2 FQNNGV. There are 13 residues in the CDR3. Trimming removed 2 bases at V and 3 bases at J, with 7 bases between. CDR3: CASSLMRDTEAFF. The CDR3 bases are TGTGCCAGCAGCTTAATGAGGGACACTGAAGCTTTCTTT.

This clone was detected only once. The V and J genes are TRBV9 and TRBJ2-7; TRBD2 agrees at 7 bases. V lost 0 bases to trimming and J lost 0 bases; unmatched junction nucleotides: 3. This CDR3 spans 15 amino acids. Germline CDR1 reads SGDLS; CDR2 reads YYNGEE. In DNA form, the CDR3 reads TGTGCCAGCAGCGTAGCGGGAGGTCCCTCCTACGAGCAGTACTTC. Protein: CASSVAGGPSYEQYF.

The gene calls are TRBV5-1 and TRBJ1-4; D unresolved. The CDR3 contains 14 residues. Trimming took 0 bases from V and 8 from J, leaving 11 bases between them. Germline-derived CDR1 and CDR2 are SGHRS and YFSETQ. The chain's CDR3 is CASSLAGLGEKLFF. Here the CDR3 DNA reads TGCGCCAGCAGCTTGGCAGGTTTGGGCGAAAAACTGTTTTTT.